Below, one T cell receptor (beta chain) is given with its context. Patients were newly diagnosed with stage II-IVA oral cavity squamous cell carcinoma without prior systemic or radiation treatment. The patients had HPV-negative, locally advanced oral cavity squamous cell carcinoma. CDR1 is SEHNR and CDR2 is FQNEAQ in the germline V gene (reference sequence). There are 18 residues in the CDR3. Between the trimmed V and J ends, which lost 4 bases and 0 bases, there was a span of 16 bases. Most PBMC samples had 480 ng input DNA in six replicates. Clones were sequenced by immunoSEQ multiplex PCR, and TCRdb holds only the in-frame ones, with some missing. Here the sample spans about 16,000 clones, 60% to 80% being singletons. This specimen comes from a study of neoadjuvant anti-PD-1 for oral cavity cancer. As for the study in general: Around day 43, patients without progression received a fourth nivolumab dose before surgery.

The chain combines TRBV7-9 with TRBJ2-6; D is possibly TRBD1 (5 bases). Source: PBMCs, taken before nivolumab (anti-PD-1) treatment. This TCR was sampled from a person between 40 and 79 years old with oral cavity squamous cell carcinoma. DNA of the CDR3: TGTGCCAGCAGCTCCATCCAGGGCAGTTCCTCTGGGGCCAACGTCCTGACTTTC. Protein sequence: CASSSIQGSSSGANVLTF.